This T cell receptor (beta chain) was captured by sequencing in a study of chemoradiotherapy in HPV16-positive cancers. Measured with immunoSEQ multiplex PCR; TCRdb has only the in-frame clones, and not every one. The table has over 15,000 clones, around four fifths seen once. The CDR3 loop spans 14 amino acids. V was pared by 5 bases and J by 2 bases, with 3 bases of the junction left unmatched. Germline loops: CDR1 SGHNT, CDR2 YENEEA. The TCR originated in a human donor with HPV-associated anogenital cancer. The rearrangement links TRBV11-3 to TRBJ1-3; 7 bases agree with TRBD1. The sample consisted of blood, taken from a patient who underwent chemoradiotherapy. In nucleotides, the CDR3 is TGTGCCAGCAGCCGTACAGGGGCTGGAAACACCATATATTTT. As protein: CASSRTGAGNTIYF. Based on the CDR3 plus reference TRBV11-3 and TRBJ1-3, the full variable domain is EAGVVQSPRYKIIEKKQPVAFWCNPISGHNTLYWYLQNLGQGPELLIRYENEEAVDDSQLPKDRFSAERLKGVDSTLKIQPAELGDSAVYLCASSRTGAGNTIYFGEGSWLTVV.